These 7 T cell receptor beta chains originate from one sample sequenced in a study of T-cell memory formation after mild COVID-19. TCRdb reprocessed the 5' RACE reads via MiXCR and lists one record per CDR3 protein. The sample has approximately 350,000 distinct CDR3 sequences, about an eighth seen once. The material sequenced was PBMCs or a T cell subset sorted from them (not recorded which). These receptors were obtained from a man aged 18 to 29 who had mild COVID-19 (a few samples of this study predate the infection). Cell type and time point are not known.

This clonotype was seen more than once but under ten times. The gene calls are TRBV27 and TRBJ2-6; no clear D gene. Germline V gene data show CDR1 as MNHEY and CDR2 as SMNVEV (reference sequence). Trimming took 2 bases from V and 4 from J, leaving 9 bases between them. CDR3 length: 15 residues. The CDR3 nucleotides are TGTGCCAGCAGTTTACGAGGCACGGGGGCCAACGTCCTGACTTTC. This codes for CASSLRGTGANVLTF.

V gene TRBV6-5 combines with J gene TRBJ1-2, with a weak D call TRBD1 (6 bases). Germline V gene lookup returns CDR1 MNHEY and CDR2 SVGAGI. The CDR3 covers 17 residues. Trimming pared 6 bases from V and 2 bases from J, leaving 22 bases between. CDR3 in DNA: TGTGCCAGCAGCCGCGCGGCGGGAGGGGGACTGAACTATGGCTACACCTTC. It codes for CASSRAAGGGLNYGYTF.

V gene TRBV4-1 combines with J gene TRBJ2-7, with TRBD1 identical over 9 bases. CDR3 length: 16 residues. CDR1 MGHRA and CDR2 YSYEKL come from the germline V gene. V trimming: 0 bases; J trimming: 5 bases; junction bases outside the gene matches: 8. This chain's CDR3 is CASSQEAGTGPNEQYF. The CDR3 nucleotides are TGCGCCAGCAGCCAAGAAGCCGGGACAGGGCCTAACGAGCAGTACTTC.

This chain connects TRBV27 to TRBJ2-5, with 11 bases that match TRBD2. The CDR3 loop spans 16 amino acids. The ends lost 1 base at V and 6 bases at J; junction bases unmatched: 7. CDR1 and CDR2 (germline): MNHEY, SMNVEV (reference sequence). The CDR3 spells CASSLFSGGAWKTQYF. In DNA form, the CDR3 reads TGTGCCAGCAGTTTATTTAGCGGGGGGGCGTGGAAGACCCAGTACTTC.

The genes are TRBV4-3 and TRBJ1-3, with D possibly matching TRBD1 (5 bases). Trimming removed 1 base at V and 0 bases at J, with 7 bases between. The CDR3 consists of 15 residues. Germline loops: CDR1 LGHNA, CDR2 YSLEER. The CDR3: CASSQGQLSGNTIYF. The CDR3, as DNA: TGCGCCAGCAGCCAAGGACAGCTCTCTGGAAACACCATATATTTT.

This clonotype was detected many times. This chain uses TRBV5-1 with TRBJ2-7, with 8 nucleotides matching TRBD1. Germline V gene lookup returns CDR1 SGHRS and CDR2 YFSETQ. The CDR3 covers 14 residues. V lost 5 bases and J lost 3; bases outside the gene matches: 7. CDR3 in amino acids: CASSSGTGDYEQYF. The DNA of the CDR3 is TGCGCCAGCAGTTCCGGGACAGGCGACTACGAGCAGTACTTC.

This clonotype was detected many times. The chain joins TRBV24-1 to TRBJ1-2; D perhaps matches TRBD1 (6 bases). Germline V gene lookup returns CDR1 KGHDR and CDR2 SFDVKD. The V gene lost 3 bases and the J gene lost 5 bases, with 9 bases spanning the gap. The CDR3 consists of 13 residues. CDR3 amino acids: CATSDRTVYGYTF. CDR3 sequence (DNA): TGTGCCACCAGTGATCGGACAGTATATGGCTACACCTTC.